This passage covers 3 T cell receptor beta chains from one sample sequenced in a study of T-cell reconstitution after alpha-beta-depleted transplantation in children. This sample's TCRbeta library carried unique molecular identifier barcodes. TCRdb re-called the PCR reads through MiXCR, storing one row per CDR3 protein. The table includes about 870,000 distinct CDR3 sequences, under 20% detected once. Sequencing used PBMCs, mostly from graft donor cells, obtained 360 days after TCRalphabeta/CD19-depleted stem cell transplant. Every receptor here comes from a male patient between 10 and 17 years old who had a stem cell transplant for acute lymphoblastic leukemia, so the T cells may come from the graft donor.

This clonotype was seen ten or more times. The genes are TRBV29-1 and TRBJ2-3; 9 bases agree with TRBD2. The CDR3 contains 14 residues. Germline-derived CDR1 and CDR2 are SQVTM and ANQGSEA. V was pared by 6 bases and J by 5 bases, with 9 bases of the junction left unmatched. CDR3 amino acids: CSVGHSGREDTQYF. The CDR3 DNA sequence: TGCAGCGTAGGGCATAGCGGGAGAGAAGATACGCAGTATTTT.

This clonotype appeared a few times. This rearrangement joins TRBV4-2 to TRBJ2-3; 9 positions agree with TRBD2. J lost 4 bases, V lost 4 bases, and 12 bases had no gene match. This CDR3 contains 17 residues. Germline loops: CDR1 LGHNA, CDR2 YNFKEQ. The CDR3 here is CASSPALIAGAADTQYF. CDR3 bases: TGTGCCAGCAGCCCTGCCCTAATAGCGGGAGCCGCAGATACGCAGTATTTT.

This sequence joins TRBV7-9 and TRBJ1-6; 8 bases agree with TRBD1. The CDR3 covers 14 residues. Trimming at V came to 5 bases and at J to 8 bases, leaving 5 bases not matched to a gene. CDR1 and CDR2 from the germline V gene are SEHNR and FQNEAQ (reference sequence). The CDR3: CASSPGQGYSPLHF. The CDR3 DNA follows: TGTGCCAGCAGCCCAGGACAGGGTTATTCACCCCTCCACTTT.